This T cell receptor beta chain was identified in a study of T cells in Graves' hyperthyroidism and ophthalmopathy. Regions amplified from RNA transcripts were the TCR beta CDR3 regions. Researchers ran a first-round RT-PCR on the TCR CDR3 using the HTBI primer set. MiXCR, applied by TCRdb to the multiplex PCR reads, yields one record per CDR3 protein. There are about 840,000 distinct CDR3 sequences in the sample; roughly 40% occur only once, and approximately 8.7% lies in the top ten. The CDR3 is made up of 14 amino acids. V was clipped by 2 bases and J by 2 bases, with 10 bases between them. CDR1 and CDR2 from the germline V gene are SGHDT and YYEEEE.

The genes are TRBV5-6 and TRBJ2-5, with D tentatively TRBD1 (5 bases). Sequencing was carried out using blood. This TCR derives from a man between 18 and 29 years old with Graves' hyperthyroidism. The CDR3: CASSFLTDQETQYF. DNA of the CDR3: TGTGCCAGCAGCTTTTTGACAGATCAAGAGACCCAGTACTTC.